Shown below are 29 T cell receptor beta chains from a single sample sequenced in a study of shared clonotypes between healthy human individuals. Clones were read by immunoSEQ multiplex PCR, and TCRdb kept only the in-frame ones, dropping some. The table includes about 980,000 clones, 60% to 85% detected once. The sequenced material came from memory CD4+ T cells sorted from blood. Sample subset: CD45RA-negative fraction. The receptors come from a man aged 18 to 30 in good health.

The V call is TRBV28, the J call TRBJ1-1; TRBD1 might be the D (6 bases). Germline values: CDR1 MDHEN, CDR2 SYDVKM. The CDR3 has 16 residues. Trimming shortened V by 7 bases and J by 1 base, and 19 bases separated the two germline ends. CDR3 region: CASIKVIRGGNTEAFF. CDR3 DNA sequence: TGTGCCAGCATAAAGGTGATTAGGGGGGGGAACACTGAAGCTTTCTTT. The full variable domain, completed using reference TRBV28 and TRBJ1-1, is DVKVTQSSRYLVKRTGEKVFLECVQDMDHENMFWYRQDPGLGLRLIYFSYDVKMKEKGDIPEGYSVSREKKERFSLILESASTNQTSMYLCASIKVIRGGNTEAFFGQGTRLTVV.

The chain links TRBV2 to TRBJ1-1, with D tentatively TRBD1 (5 bases). CDR3 length equals 16 residues. Germline CDR1 is SNHLY and CDR2 is FYNNEI. Trimming pared 5 bases from V and 1 base from J, leaving 17 bases between. The CDR3 region has the DNA TGTGCCAGCAGTCTAAAACGCATAGGGGCGAACACTGAAGCTTTCTTT. This codes for CASSLKRIGANTEAFF.

The CDR3 bases are TGTGCCAGCAGTCTAGCGGGGGTTTCCTACGAGCAGTACTTC. Amino acids: CASSLAGVSYEQYF. The chain recombines TRBV6-6 with TRBJ2-7; TRBD2 agrees at 10 bases. With 5 bases clipped from V and 1 base from J, the junction kept 2 bases outside the gene matches. The CDR3 consists of 14 residues. Germline assignment: CDR1 MNHNY and CDR2 SVGAGI (reference sequence).

This rearrangement joins TRBV6-4 to TRBJ2-5, with D perhaps TRBD1 (6 bases). The CDR3 runs to 14 residues. Deletions cut 7 bases from V and 8 bases from J, with 20 bases between. From germline, CDR1 is MRHNA and CDR2 SNTAGT. The CDR3 loop is CASTRGGRLITQYF. In DNA form, the CDR3 reads TGTGCCAGCACCAGGGGCGGCAGGTTGATCACCCAGTACTTC.

The rearrangement uses TRBV30 and TRBJ1-2; D is perhaps TRBD1 (5 bases). V lost 2 bases, J lost 4 bases, and 8 bases lay in between. Germline V gene data show CDR1 as GTSNPN and CDR2 as SVGIG (reference sequence). CDR3 size: 12 residues. The CDR3 here is CAWSTQGYGYTF. The CDR3 region has the DNA TGTGCCTGGAGTACCCAGGGCTATGGCTACACCTTC.

The rearrangement uses TRBV4-3 and TRBJ2-7, with D unclear. The CDR3 has 14 residues. V lost 0 bases, J lost 7 bases, and 13 bases lay in between. Germline V gives CDR1 LGHNA, CDR2 YSLEER. CDR3 coding DNA: TGCGCCAGCAGCCAAGAACTGAATCGAAGGGAGCAGTACTTC. Its protein product is CASSQELNRREQYF.

This chain uses TRBV28 with TRBJ2-3; TRBD2 matches 9 bases. The CDR3 extends over 17 amino acids. Germline V gene lookup returns CDR1 MDHEN and CDR2 SYDVKM. V dropped 1 base and J dropped 3; count of bases not matched to a gene: 8. Here the CDR3 DNA reads TGTGCCAGCAGTTTATCAGGCGGGAGGGCCAAGACAGATACGCAGTATTTT. This gives the protein CASSLSGGRAKTDTQYF.

The chain joins TRBV7-2 to TRBJ2-1, with a tentative D call TRBD2 (7 bases). Germline V lookup: CDR1 SGHTA, CDR2 FQGNSA. V lost 6 bases, J lost 4 bases, and 16 bases lay in between. This CDR3 spans 15 amino acids. In DNA form, the CDR3 reads TGTGCCAGCAGTCCCGAACGGGGGGCTTACAATGAGCAGTTCTTC. Its protein is CASSPERGAYNEQFF.

CDR3 amino acids: CASSFSGVDYEQYF. The CDR3 bases are TGTGCCAGCAGTTTTTCGGGGGTGGACTACGAGCAGTACTTC. V usage is TRBV27 and J usage is TRBJ2-7, with a weak D call TRBD2 (6 bases). Germline V gene sequence: CDR1 MNHEY, CDR2 SMNVEV (reference sequence). This CDR3 has 14 residues. The V end lost 3 bases, the J end lost 3 bases, and 12 bases lay between the germline ends.

The chain combines TRBV2 with TRBJ2-7; D not resolved. Germline V gene data show CDR1 as SNHLY and CDR2 as FYNNEI. The V gene lost 0 bases and the J gene lost 1 base, with 10 bases spanning the gap. This CDR3 has 15 amino acids. The CDR3 reads CASSEAGSLSYEQYF. CDR3 bases: TGTGCCAGCAGTGAAGCGGGCAGTCTGTCCTACGAGCAGTACTTC.

The chain combines TRBV5-8 with TRBJ1-5; no firm D call. The CDR3 is 14 residues long. Trimming pared 2 bases from V and 4 bases from J, leaving 10 bases between. Germline V gene lookup returns CDR1 SGHTS and CDR2 YDEGEE. The CDR3, as DNA: TGTGCCAGCAGCTTTTGGACCGGTAATCAGCCCCAGCATTTT. Translated: CASSFWTGNQPQHF.

The chain carries TRBV5-1 and TRBJ2-7; 9 bases line up with TRBD1. This CDR3 is 13 amino acids long. The germline V gene has CDR1 SGHRS and CDR2 YFSETQ. V shed 4 bases, J shed 5 bases, and the junction held 4 bases outside the gene matches. In DNA, the CDR3 is TGCGCCAGCAGCCCGGGACAGGGAAACGAGCAGTACTTC. This translates into CASSPGQGNEQYF.

Written as DNA, the CDR3 is TGTGCCAGCAGTTCGACGGGGACAGGGAAATTGAATGAGCAGTTCTTC. Protein sequence: CASSSTGTGKLNEQFF. V gene TRBV28 combines with J gene TRBJ2-1; the match to TRBD1 covers 9 bases. This CDR3 has 16 residues. Germline values: CDR1 MDHEN, CDR2 SYDVKM. Unmatched junction bases numbered 11, after V lost 4 bases and J lost 7 bases. Variable domain in full (rest from reference TRBV28 and TRBJ2-1): DVKVTQSSRYLVKRTGEKVFLECVQDMDHENMFWYRQDPGLGLRLIYFSYDVKMKEKGDIPEGYSVSREKKERFSLILESASTNQTSMYLCASSSTGTGKLNEQFFGPGTRLTVL.

The genes are TRBV28 and TRBJ1-2, with a possible D match to TRBD1 (5 bases). Trimming removed 8 bases from V and 4 bases from J, with 26 bases in between. Germline CDR1 is MDHEN and CDR2 is SYDVKM. The CDR3 covers 17 residues. The CDR3 DNA is TGTGCCAGCTCATTAGTTGAGGGACCCAGGGCGGTCTATGGCTACACCTTC. The encoded protein is CASSLVEGPRAVYGYTF.

The CDR3 here is CASSFNRGVAGANVLTF. The CDR3, as DNA: TGTGCCAGCAGCTTCAACAGGGGGGTGGCTGGGGCCAACGTCCTGACTTTC. The chain has TRBV11-3 and TRBJ2-6, with 8 bases that match TRBD1. The CDR3 length is 17 residues. Germline CDR1 is SGHNT and CDR2 is YENEEA. With 3 bases clipped from V and 2 bases from J, the junction kept 6 bases outside the gene matches.

As for this clone: Other DNA variants within this sample encode the same CDR3. The rearrangement uses TRBV7-9 and TRBJ2-1; 7 bases line up with TRBD2. This CDR3 spans 13 amino acids. V shed 5 bases and J 4 bases; nucleotides not matched to a gene: 2. Germline lookup yields CDR1 SEHNR and CDR2 FQNEAQ (reference sequence). The CDR3: CASSRTSYNEQFF. CDR3 DNA sequence: TGTGCCAGCAGCCGGACTAGTTACAATGAGCAGTTCTTC.

This clone was seen more than once but under ten times. The chain has TRBV7-2 and TRBJ2-1; D may be TRBD2 (6 bases). CDR1 and CDR2 (germline): SGHTA, FQGNSA. Trimming removed 2 bases at V and 9 bases at J, with 17 bases between. The CDR3 totals 15 residues. The CDR3 is CASSLSQRLVREQFF. The DNA of the CDR3 is TGTGCCAGCAGCTTATCCCAAAGACTAGTTCGTGAGCAGTTCTTC.

The chain joins TRBV15 to TRBJ1-4, with unresolved D. Trimming removed 0 bases at V and 3 bases at J, with 11 bases between. The length of the CDR3 is 16 residues. Germline V gene sequence: CDR1 LNHNV, CDR2 YYDKDF (reference sequence). The CDR3 reads CATSRDGGIPNEKLFF. The CDR3 DNA follows: TGTGCCACCAGCAGAGATGGCGGCATCCCTAATGAAAAACTGTTTTTT.

About this clone itself: A far bigger clonotype differs at one base, so this is likely a read error. Other DNA variants within this sample encode the same CDR3. Here the CDR3 reads CATGQGPNEKLFF. CDR3 DNA: TGTGCCACCGGTCAGGGACCGAATGAAAAATTGTTTTTT. The rearrangement joins TRBV11-2 to TRBJ1-4; tentatively, D is TRBD1 (5 bases). Germline CDR1 and CDR2: SGHAT and FQNNGV. The CDR3 has 13 amino acids. Supplemented by reference TRBV11-2 and TRBJ1-4, the full variable domain reads EAGVAQSPRYKIIEKRQSVAFWCNPISGHATLYWYQQILGQGPKLLIQFQNNGVVDDSQLPKDRFSAERLKGVDSTLKIQPAKLEDSAVYLCATGQGPNEKLFFGSGTQLSVL.

The V gene is TRBV25-1, the J gene TRBJ2-2; D may be TRBD1 or TRBD2 (6 bases each). Germline CDR1 MGHDK, CDR2 SYGVNS. The CDR3 runs to 14 residues. The V gene lost 5 bases and the J gene lost 7 bases, with 14 bases spanning the gap. The CDR3, as DNA: TGTGCCAGCAGTAAGGGGGGTTCGGTCGGGGAGCTGTTTTTT. Amino acids: CASSKGGSVGELFF.

The rearrangement links TRBV7-9 to TRBJ2-5; no clear D gene. Looked up from germline, CDR1 is SEHNR and CDR2 is FQNEAQ (reference sequence). V was pared by 3 bases and J by 4 bases, with 18 bases between. This CDR3 has 16 residues. The CDR3 sequence: CASSFTGSLDRETQYF. The CDR3 bases are TGTGCCAGCAGCTTTACCGGGTCCCTGGATAGAGAGACCCAGTACTTC.

The chain joins TRBV10-3 to TRBJ2-1; the match to TRBD2 covers 9 bases. Germline assignment: CDR1 ENHRY and CDR2 SYGVKD. J gave up 5 bases and V 5 bases, and 10 bases lay outside the gene matches. This CDR3 contains 16 residues. The CDR3 bases are TGTGCCATCAGTCCCGTGGCAGCGGGGGGTCACAATGAGCAGTTCTTC. Translation: CAISPVAAGGHNEQFF.

The chain uses TRBV7-9 and TRBJ2-5; unclear D gene. Trimming cost V 0 bases and J 4 bases, with 6 bases left between them. This CDR3 is 13 amino acids long. Germline values: CDR1 SEHNR, CDR2 FQNEAQ (reference sequence). The CDR3 DNA reads TGTGCCAGCAGCTTAGCGGTGGTAGAGACCCAGTACTTC. Translating it yields CASSLAVVETQYF.

The rearrangement joins TRBV19 to TRBJ2-1, with no clear D. Trimming removed 3 bases from V and 8 bases from J, with 5 bases in between. CDR1 is LNHDA and CDR2 is SQIVND in the germline V gene (reference sequence). The CDR3 spans 11 residues. In DNA form, the CDR3 reads TGTGCCAGTAGTATTGGGGATGAGCAGTTCTTC. Residues: CASSIGDEQFF.

This rearrangement joins TRBV2 to TRBJ2-2; D is unresolved. The CDR3 sequence is 13 residues long. The germline gives CDR1 SNHLY, CDR2 FYNNEI. Trimming took 7 bases from V and 8 from J, leaving 14 bases between them. The CDR3 coding sequence is TGTGCCAGCACCGACGCGGAAGCGGGGGAGCTGTTTTTT. This codes for CASTDAEAGELFF.

This clone occurred a few times. The same CDR3 also results from other DNA sequences found in this sample. The chain carries TRBV27 and TRBJ1-4; D is unclear. This CDR3 has 14 amino acids. Germline V gene data show CDR1 as MNHEY and CDR2 as SMNVEV (reference sequence). Trimming took 8 bases from V and 3 from J, leaving 13 bases between them. CDR3 DNA sequence: TGTGCCAGCCGCCGGGCCGCACCTAATGAAAAACTGTTTTTT. Its translation is CASRRAAPNEKLFF.

This clone was seen once. CDR3 in DNA: TGTGCCAGCTCACCACGGATCGCGAACACCGGGGAGCTGTTTTTT. As protein: CASSPRIANTGELFF. The chain joins TRBV18 to TRBJ2-2; the D is unclear. V dropped 1 base and J dropped 0 bases, with 6 bases sitting between them. The CDR3 sequence is 15 residues long. Germline V gene sequence: CDR1 KGHSH, CDR2 LQKENI.

The gene calls are TRBV10-3 and TRBJ2-3; 8 nucleotides align to TRBD2. The germline CDR1 and CDR2 sequences are ENHRY and SYGVKD. The CDR3 extends over 13 amino acids. V shed 10 bases, J shed 6 bases, and the junction held 9 bases outside the gene matches. CDR3 sequence: CATQGTSDDTQYF. CDR3 sequence (DNA): TGTGCCACGCAGGGGACTAGTGACGATACGCAGTATTTT.

The chain carries TRBV18 and TRBJ2-7; 9 bases are a match to TRBD1. V dropped 3 bases and J dropped 3; count of bases not matched to a gene: 6. This CDR3 comprises 15 residues. Germline V CDR1 and CDR2: KGHSH, LQKENI. This CDR3 reads CASSPGQGKNYEQYF. DNA of the CDR3: TGTGCCAGCTCACCGGGACAGGGAAAAAACTACGAGCAGTACTTC.